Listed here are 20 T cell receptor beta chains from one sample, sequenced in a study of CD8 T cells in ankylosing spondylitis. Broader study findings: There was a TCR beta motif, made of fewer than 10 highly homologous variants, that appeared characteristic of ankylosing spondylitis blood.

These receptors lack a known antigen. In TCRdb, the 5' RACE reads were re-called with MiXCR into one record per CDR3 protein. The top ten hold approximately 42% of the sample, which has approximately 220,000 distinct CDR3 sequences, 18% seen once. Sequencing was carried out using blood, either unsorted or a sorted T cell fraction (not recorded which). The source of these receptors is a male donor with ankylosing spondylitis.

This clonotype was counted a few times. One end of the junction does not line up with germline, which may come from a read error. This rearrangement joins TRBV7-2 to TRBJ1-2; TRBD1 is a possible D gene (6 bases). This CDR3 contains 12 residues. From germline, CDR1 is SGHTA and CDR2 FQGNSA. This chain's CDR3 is CASSLEGGGYTF. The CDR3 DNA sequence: TGCGCCAGCAGCTTGGAAGGGGGTGGCTACACCTTC.

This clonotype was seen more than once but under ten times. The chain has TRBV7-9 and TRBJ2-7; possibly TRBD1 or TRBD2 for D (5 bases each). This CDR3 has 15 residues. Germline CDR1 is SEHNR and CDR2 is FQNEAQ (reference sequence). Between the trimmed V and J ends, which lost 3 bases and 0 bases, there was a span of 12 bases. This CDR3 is CASSFGGALSYEQYF. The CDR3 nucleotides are TGTGCCAGCAGCTTTGGGGGAGCCCTCTCCTACGAGCAGTACTTC.

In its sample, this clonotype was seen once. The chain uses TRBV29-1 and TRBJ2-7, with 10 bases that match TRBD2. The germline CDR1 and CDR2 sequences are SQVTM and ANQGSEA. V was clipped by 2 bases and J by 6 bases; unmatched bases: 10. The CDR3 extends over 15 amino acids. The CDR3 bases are TGCAGCGTTGAAATCTCGCTAGCGGGAGAGGGCGAGCAGTACTTC. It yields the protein CSVEISLAGEGEQYF.

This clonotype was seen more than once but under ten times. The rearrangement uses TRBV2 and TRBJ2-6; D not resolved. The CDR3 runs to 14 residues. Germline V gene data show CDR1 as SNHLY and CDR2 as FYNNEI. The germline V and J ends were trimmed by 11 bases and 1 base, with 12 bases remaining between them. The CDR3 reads CAAWPGSGANVLTF. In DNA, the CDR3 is TGTGCCGCTTGGCCGGGTTCTGGGGCCAACGTCCTGACTTTC.

CDR3 coding DNA: TGTGCCAGCAGTTTAGGGTGGCGGCTCAATCAGCCCCAGCATTTT. Translation gives CASSLGWRLNQPQHF. V is TRBV27 and J is TRBJ1-5; D gene ambiguous. The V end lost 2 bases, the J end lost 3 bases, and 11 bases lay between the germline ends. CDR1 is MNHEY and CDR2 is SMNVEV in the germline V gene (reference sequence). The CDR3 spans 15 residues.

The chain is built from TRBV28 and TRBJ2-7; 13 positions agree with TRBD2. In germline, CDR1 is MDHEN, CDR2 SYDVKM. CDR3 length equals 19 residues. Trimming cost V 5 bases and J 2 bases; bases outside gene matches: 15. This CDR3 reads CASSPISRGTSGATYEQYF. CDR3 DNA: TGTGCCAGCAGTCCCATCTCCCGCGGGACTAGCGGGGCTACCTACGAGCAGTACTTC.

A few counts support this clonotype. The CDR3 DNA is TGTGCCAGTAGCAAGACAAATAGCAATCAGCCCCAGCATTTT. Its protein product is CASSKTNSNQPQHF. The J gene is TRBJ1-5, the V gene TRBV19; D call uncertain. Trimming took off 6 bases at V and 0 bases at J, with 9 bases between the two ends. The CDR3 covers 14 residues. Germline V gives CDR1 LNHDA, CDR2 SQIVND (reference sequence).

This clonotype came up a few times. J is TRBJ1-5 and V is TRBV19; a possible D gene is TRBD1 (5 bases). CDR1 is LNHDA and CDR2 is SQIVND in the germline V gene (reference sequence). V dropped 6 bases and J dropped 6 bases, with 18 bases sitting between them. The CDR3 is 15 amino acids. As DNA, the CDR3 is TGTGCCAGTAGCTCTTCCGGGACCAATGGTCAGCCCCAGCATTTT. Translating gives CASSSSGTNGQPQHF.

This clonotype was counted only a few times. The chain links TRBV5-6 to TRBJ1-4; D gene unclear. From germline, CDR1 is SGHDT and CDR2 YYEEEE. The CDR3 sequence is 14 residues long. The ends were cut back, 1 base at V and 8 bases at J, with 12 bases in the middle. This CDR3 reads CASSLLGSEEKLFF. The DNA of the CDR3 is TGTGCCAGCAGCTTGTTGGGGTCGGAGGAAAAACTGTTTTTT.

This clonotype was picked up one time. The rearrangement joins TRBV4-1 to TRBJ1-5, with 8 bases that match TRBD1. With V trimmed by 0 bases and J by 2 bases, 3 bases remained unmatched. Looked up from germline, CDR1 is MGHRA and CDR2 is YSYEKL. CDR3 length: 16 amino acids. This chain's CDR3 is CASSQEGQGGNQPQHF. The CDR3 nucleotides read TGCGCCAGCAGCCAAGAAGGACAGGGCGGCAATCAGCCCCAGCATTTT.

The CDR3 is CASRGNRDRVPSLSEQYF. The DNA of the CDR3 is TGTGCCAGCAGGGGAAACCGGGACAGGGTACCCTCCCTGTCGGAGCAGTACTTC. V is TRBV2 and J is TRBJ2-7, with 9 nucleotides matching TRBD1. The trim removed 6 bases at V and 7 bases at J, leaving 22 bases unmatched. This CDR3 is 18 amino acids long. Germline V gene data show CDR1 as SNHLY and CDR2 as FYNNEI.

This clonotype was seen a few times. In DNA, the CDR3 is TGCACCAGCAGTAGGAAGCGGGAGAAAGAGACCCAGTACTTC. It is translated as CTSSRKREKETQYF. This sequence joins TRBV1 and TRBJ2-5; the D segment call TRBD2 is taken from the table without a DNA check. TRBV1 is a pseudogene. This CDR3 region has 14 residues.

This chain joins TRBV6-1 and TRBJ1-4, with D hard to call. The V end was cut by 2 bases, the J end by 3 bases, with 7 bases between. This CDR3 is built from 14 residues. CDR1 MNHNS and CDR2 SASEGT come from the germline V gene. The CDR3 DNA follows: TGTGCCAGCAGTGAATGGCCAGCTAATGAAAAACTGTTTTTT. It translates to CASSEWPANEKLFF.

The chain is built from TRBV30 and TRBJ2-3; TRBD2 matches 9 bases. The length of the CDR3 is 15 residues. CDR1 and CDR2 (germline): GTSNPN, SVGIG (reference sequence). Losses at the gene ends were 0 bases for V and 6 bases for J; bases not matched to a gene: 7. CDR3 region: CAWSVPSGEFDTQYF. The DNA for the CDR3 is TGTGCCTGGAGTGTCCCTAGCGGGGAATTTGATACGCAGTATTTT.

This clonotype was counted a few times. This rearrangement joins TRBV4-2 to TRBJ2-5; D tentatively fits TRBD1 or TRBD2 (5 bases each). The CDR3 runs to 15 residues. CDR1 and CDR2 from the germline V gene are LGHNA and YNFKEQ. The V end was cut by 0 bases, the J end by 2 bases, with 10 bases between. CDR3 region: CASSQERAGQETQYF. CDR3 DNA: TGTGCCAGCAGCCAAGAGCGGGCAGGGCAAGAGACCCAGTACTTC.

CDR3 DNA sequence: TGTGCCAGCAGTGATCCCTCTAGCGGGAGGGGGCACAATGAGCAGTTCTTC. As protein: CASSDPSSGRGHNEQFF. The J gene is TRBJ2-1, the V gene TRBV6-1, with 12 bases that match TRBD2. Germline CDR1 is MNHNS and CDR2 is SASEGT. CDR3 length equals 17 residues. The V gene end was trimmed by 3 bases and the J gene end by 5 bases; junction bases not matched to a gene: 8.

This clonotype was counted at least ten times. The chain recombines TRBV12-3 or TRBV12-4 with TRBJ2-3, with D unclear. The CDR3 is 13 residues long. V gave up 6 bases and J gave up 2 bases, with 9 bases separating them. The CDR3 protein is CASRRPTTDTQYF. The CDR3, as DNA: TGTGCCAGCAGACGACCGACCACAGATACGCAGTATTTT.

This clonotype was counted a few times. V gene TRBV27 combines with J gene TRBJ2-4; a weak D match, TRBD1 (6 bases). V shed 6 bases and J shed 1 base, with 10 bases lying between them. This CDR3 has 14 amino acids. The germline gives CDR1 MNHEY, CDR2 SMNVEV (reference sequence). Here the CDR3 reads CASSLTGAKNIQYF. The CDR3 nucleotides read TGTGCCAGCAGCTTAACAGGGGCCAAAAACATTCAGTACTTC.

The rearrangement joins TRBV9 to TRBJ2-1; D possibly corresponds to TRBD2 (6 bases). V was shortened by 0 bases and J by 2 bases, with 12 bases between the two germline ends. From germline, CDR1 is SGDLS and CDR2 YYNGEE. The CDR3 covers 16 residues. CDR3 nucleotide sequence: TGTGCCAGCAGCGTAGAGCCGGGAGATACCTACAATGAGCAGTTCTTC. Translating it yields CASSVEPGDTYNEQFF.

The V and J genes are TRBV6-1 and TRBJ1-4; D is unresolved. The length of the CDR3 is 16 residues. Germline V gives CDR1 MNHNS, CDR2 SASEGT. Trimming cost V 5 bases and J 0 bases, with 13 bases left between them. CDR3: CASSILGSSTNEKLFF. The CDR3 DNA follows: TGTGCCAGCAGTATCCTTGGGAGTTCAACTAATGAAAAACTGTTTTTT.